This T cell receptor (beta chain) originates from a study of graft-versus-host responses after intestinal transplantation (TCRdb year 2021). For the study in its entirety: The transplants that recipients received were multivisceral, liver-intestinal, or isolated intestinal. Every recipient was given anti-thymocyte globulin induction, then maintenance tacrolimus and steroids for around three years. Graft-versus-host and host-versus-graft alloreactive T cell clones were tracked in the graft, circulation and bone marrow after intestinal transplantation using bulk TCR-beta CDR3 sequencing. Alloreactive clones were identified by sequencing pre-transplant mixed lymphocyte reaction products and comparing these products with unstimulated pre-transplant donor and recipient T cells. The cohort enrolled about two dozen intestinal transplant recipients, one of whom was a retransplant, and a few patients without pretransplant specimens were excluded. Donor T cell macrochimerism was defined as a peak of at least 4% donor T cells among recipient peripheral blood mononuclear cells. Rather than going through the commercial service, samples from a few later patients were sequenced in-house on an Illumina MiSeq and processed with MiXCR.

What the time point label conveys for this sample: cells obtained before transplantation from donor or recipient. Mixed lymphocyte reactions plated around 200,000 CFSE-labeled pre-transplant responders with around 200,000 irradiated violet-dye-labeled stimulators and were cultured for six to seven days. After the mixed lymphocyte reaction, proliferating CD3+CD4+CFSE-low and CD3+CD8+CFSE-low responder cells were FACS-sorted on a BD Influx sorter. The library was generated by the immunoSEQ multiplex PCR assay. In most patients, genomic DNA was isolated using the Qiagen DNeasy Blood and Tissue Kit and sent frozen to Adaptive Biotechnologies for TCR sequencing. For most patients, high-throughput TCR-beta CDR3 sequencing of genomic DNA was performed by Adaptive Biotechnologies. On the study's bioinformatics: Adaptive's ImmunoSEQ software supplied the TCR sequencing data for around 19 patients, while MiXCR and VDJtools were used to process three other patients. To correct CD4 versus CD8 sorting errors, sequences present in both subsets at a frequency ratio below 5:1 were removed. CDR3 nucleotide sequences shared between donor and recipient were removed because their origin could not be assigned. To count as alloreactive, a clone needed at least 2-fold expansion over unstimulated cells and a minimum CFSE-low frequency of 0.002% (template counts) or 0.001% (read counts). A clone was considered mappable if detected in the sequenced pre-transplant spleen, lymph node, or MLR CFSE-low populations of the donor or recipient. The cumulative frequency of alloreactive clones was calculated as a percentage of all sequences, weighted by copy number. TCRdb mirrors the immuneACCESS table, restricted to in-frame sequences. Some clones are absent from its copies; in checked studies, under half trace to an unresolved V gene, and the reason for the others is unknown. Clone size and the V and J calls come from that table; the DNA yielded D and trimming. Across this sample there are about 13,000 clones, with approximately 28% seen only once. The ten most abundant clones make up roughly 2.8% of the sample.

The germline V gene yields SGHDN for CDR1 and FVKESK for CDR2. After removal of 0 bases from V and 2 bases from J, the junction retains 3 bases not matched to a gene. The CDR3 holds 16 amino acids from the cysteine to the phenylalanine. The CDR3 DNA has 48 bases and is translated from base 1. Of note for this clone: The input lacks base qualities; no much larger clone sits a single base away.

Broad study findings and their caveats: Early after transplant, peak levels of circulating GvH clones were associated with declines in HvG clones. High GvH to HvG T cell clonal ratios were observed in the allografts of patients with donor T cell macrochimerism. Conclusions were limited by the relatively low number and heterogeneity of intestinal transplant patients. GvH clones were detected in recipient bone marrow, and some of these GvH clones were observed earlier in ileal mucosa or blood, consistent with an intestinal mucosal origin.

The receptor's source is a human patient who received an intestinal transplant. The rearrangement joined TRBV14 to TRBJ1-3; 8 central nucleotides agree with TRBD1. The specimen was alloreactive CD8+ T cells from a mixed lymphocyte reaction culture, collected before intestinal transplant. What the cell subset or site label conveys for this sample: CFSE-low proliferating T cells sorted from approximately 6-day pre-transplant mixed lymphocyte reaction (GvH or HvG direction). Read as DNA, the sequence is TGTGCCAGCAGCCAAGACCAGACAGGGGCTGGAAACACCATATATTTT. This encodes CASSQDQTGAGNTIYF.